This T cell receptor (beta chain) was sequenced in a study of identical twins. Template switching added a universal primer site; cDNA carried unique molecular identifiers. TCRdb independently ran MiXCR on the 5' RACE reads; one entry per CDR3 protein. Found here are 400,000 to 550,000 distinct CDR3 sequences, 20% to 25% of them singletons; the top ten hold 0.91%. From germline, CDR1 is MNHEY and CDR2 SVGEGT. The CDR3 contains 14 residues. Germline trimming cut 6 bases from V and 4 bases from J; bases unmatched to any gene: 8. The data were also submitted as part of a second study, on T cells expressing NK-cell markers. That work adds: Serological testing identified seven of the eight sequenced donors as HCMV-seropositive and one as seronegative.

The chain carries TRBV6-2 or TRBV6-3 and TRBJ1-2; 7 nucleotides agree with TRBD1. This TCR came from a woman aged 18-35 years in good health. The sample comprised CD4+ T cells sorted from blood. The CDR3 region is CASRHPRDSYGYTF. CDR3 DNA: TGTGCCAGCAGACACCCCCGGGACAGCTATGGCTACACCTTC.